This T cell receptor (beta chain) was documented in a study of blood T cell repertoires in COVID-19. This clone showed up just a few times. Per germline, CDR1 SEHNR and CDR2 FQNEAQ (reference sequence). Trimming cost V 5 bases and J 6 bases, with 17 bases left between them. This CDR3 contains 15 residues. The protocol was immunoSEQ multiplex PCR, while the TCRdb copy is restricted to in-frame clones and leaves out a portion. The top ten hold nearly 10% of the sample, which has 160,000 or so clones, roughly 88% seen once. The source is a woman between 45 and 60 years old with acute or convalescent COVID-19. The chain carries TRBV7-9 and TRBJ2-1; D may be TRBD2 (5 bases). The sequenced material came from peripheral blood. CDR3 sequence: CASSMTTAASNEQFF. The CDR3 bases are TGTGCCAGCAGCATGACTACTGCGGCAAGCAATGAGCAGTTCTTC. The full variable domain, completed using reference TRBV7-9 and TRBJ2-1, is DTGVSQNPRHKITKRGQNVTFRCDPISEHNRLYWYRQTLGQGPEFLTYFQNEAQLEKSRLLSDRFSAERPKGSFSTLEIQRTEQGDSAMYLCASSMTTAASNEQFFGPGTRLTVL.